Below are 18 T cell receptor beta chains sequenced from a single sample in a study of blood T cell repertoires in COVID-19. TCRdb keeps only in-frame clones here, not all; method: immunoSEQ multiplex PCR. The table has about 74,000 clones, around 88% seen once. Sequencing was done on a sample of peripheral blood. The receptors come from an elderly woman with active or convalescent COVID-19.

This chain joins TRBV18 and TRBJ2-1, with TRBD1 matching over 8 bases. The length of the CDR3 is 15 residues. Germline V gene lookup returns CDR1 KGHSH and CDR2 LQKENI. V lost 4 bases to trimming and J lost 6 bases; unmatched junction nucleotides: 8. CDR3 loop: CASSQLTGVGNEQFF. The CDR3 DNA is TGTGCCAGCTCACAACTGACAGGGGTTGGCAATGAGCAGTTCTTC. Complete variable domain (other parts from reference TRBV18 and TRBJ2-1): NAGVMQNPRHLVRRRGQEARLRCSPMKGHSHVYWYRQLPEEGLKFMVYLQKENIIDESGMPKERFSAEFPKEGPSILRIQQVVRGDSAAYFCASSQLTGVGNEQFFGPGTRLTVL.

This chain uses TRBV10-3 with TRBJ2-5; no firm D call. Germline V gives CDR1 ENHRY, CDR2 SYGVKD. V was clipped by 2 bases and J by 2 bases, with 3 bases between them. CDR3 length: 12 residues. The CDR3 loop is CAISETQETQYF. As DNA, the CDR3 is TGTGCCATCAGTGAGACACAAGAGACCCAGTACTTC.

This clone was seen once. The V gene is TRBV7-2, the J gene TRBJ1-1; possibly TRBD1 for D (5 bases). The V end was cut by 2 bases, the J end by 4 bases, with 8 bases between. The CDR3 totals 13 residues. From germline, CDR1 is SGHTA and CDR2 FQGNSA. Written as DNA, the CDR3 is TGTGCCAGCAGCTTACAGGGTCCCACTGAAGCTTTCTTT. Amino acid sequence: CASSLQGPTEAFF.

The chain carries TRBV6-2 or TRBV6-3 and TRBJ1-1; 8 nucleotides line up with TRBD1. CDR1 is MNHEY, CDR2 SVGEGT, per germline. This CDR3 is 18 amino acids long. V gave up 2 bases and J gave up 0 bases; unmatched junction bases: 11. CDR3 protein: CASSYRTGTGELNTEAFF. CDR3 coding DNA: TGTGCCAGCAGTTACCGAACCGGGACAGGTGAACTGAACACTGAAGCTTTCTTT.

The chain links TRBV2 to TRBJ2-5, with TRBD2 as a possible D gene (5 bases). V was pared by 4 bases and J by 5 bases, with 11 bases between. The CDR3 is made up of 13 amino acids. Per the germline V gene, CDR1 is SNHLY and CDR2 is FYNNEI. The CDR3 region has the DNA TGTGCCAGCAGTGGGCAGAGGGCGGAGACCCAGTACTTC. It encodes CASSGQRAETQYF. The variable domain in full, with the rest retrieved from reference TRBV2 and TRBJ2-5, is EPEVTQTPSHQVTQMGQEVILRCVPISNHLYFYWYRQILGQKVEFLVSFYNNEISEKSEIFDDQFSVERPDGSNFTLKIRSTKLEDSAMYFCASSGQRAETQYFGPGTRLLVL.

The count of this clone is one. This sequence joins TRBV5-5 and TRBJ2-2, with D possibly matching TRBD1 (5 bases). Per the germline V gene, CDR1 is SGHKS and CDR2 is YYEKEE (reference sequence). The length of the CDR3 is 15 residues. V lost 2 bases and J lost 5, with 13 bases in between. CDR3 coding DNA: TGTGCCAGCAGCTTCGGTCCGACAGATACCGGGGAGCTGTTTTTT. Translated: CASSFGPTDTGELFF.

The V gene is TRBV14, the J gene TRBJ2-2; 7 bases fit TRBD2. V was clipped by 5 bases and J by 0 bases; unmatched bases: 3. CDR3 length: 15 amino acids. Germline CDR1 and CDR2: SGHDN and FVKESK. Written as DNA, the CDR3 is TGTGCCAGCAGCGGGGGGGTAGCGAACACCGGGGAGCTGTTTTTT. Amino acid sequence: CASSGGVANTGELFF.

The sample holds a few counts of this clone. The rearrangement links TRBV27 to TRBJ2-1; D is unresolved. CDR1 and CDR2 from the germline V gene are MNHEY and SMNVEV (reference sequence). V was clipped by 3 bases and J by 7 bases, with 4 bases between them. The CDR3 is made up of 11 amino acids. CDR3 region: CASSFLNEQFF. The CDR3 DNA reads as TGTGCCAGCAGTTTCCTTAATGAGCAGTTCTTC.

The chain joins TRBV29-1 to TRBJ2-3; TRBD1 matches at 7 bases. The CDR3 spans 14 residues. Germline assignment: CDR1 SQVTM and CDR2 ANQGSEA. Here the CDR3 reads CIGQDTTSTDTQYF. CDR3 nucleotide sequence: TGCATCGGACAGGATACTACTAGCACAGATACGCAGTATTTT.

The V gene is TRBV11-3, the J gene TRBJ2-1; 7 bases map to TRBD2. Trimming at V came to 1 base and at J to 7 bases, leaving 4 bases not matched to a gene. The CDR3 has 14 residues. In germline, CDR1 is SGHNT, CDR2 YENEEA. The chain's CDR3 is CASSLGTSKNEQFF. CDR3 nucleotide sequence: TGTGCCAGCAGCTTAGGGACTAGTAAGAATGAGCAGTTCTTC.

The V gene is TRBV5-8, the J gene TRBJ1-4; 9 bases fit TRBD1. The V gene's germline CDR1 is SGHTS and CDR2 YDEGEE. This CDR3 is 15 amino acids long. V lost 6 bases, J lost 3 bases, and 6 bases stayed unmatched. The CDR3 protein is CASNRQGVANEKLFF. CDR3 sequence (DNA): TGTGCCAGCAATCGACAGGGGGTGGCTAATGAAAAACTGTTTTTT.

The chain links TRBV10-2 to TRBJ2-3; TRBD2 agrees at 9 bases. V dropped 8 bases and J dropped 4; count of bases not matched to a gene: 7. Germline V gene sequence: CDR1 WSHSY, CDR2 SAAADI. CDR3 length equals 14 residues. For the CDR3, the DNA is TGCGCCAGCCTTAGCGGGGGCGGGGCAGATACGCAGTATTTT. Translation gives CASLSGGGADTQYF.

The genes are TRBV18 and TRBJ1-1; TRBD1 aligns across 7 bases. In germline, CDR1 is KGHSH, CDR2 LQKENI. V trimming: 5 bases; J trimming: 5 bases; junction bases outside the gene matches: 8. The CDR3 sequence is 14 residues long. CDR3 amino acids: CASSAQGMRTEAFF. CDR3 nucleotides: TGTGCCAGCTCAGCACAGGGGATGAGAACTGAAGCTTTCTTT. Looking up the rest from reference TRBV18 and TRBJ1-1 gives the full variable domain: NAGVMQNPRHLVRRRGQEARLRCSPMKGHSHVYWYRQLPEEGLKFMVYLQKENIIDESGMPKERFSAEFPKEGPSILRIQQVVRGDSAAYFCASSAQGMRTEAFFGQGTRLTVV.

CDR3 residues: CAAKSGGINYGYTF. The CDR3 nucleotides read TGTGCCGCAAAATCAGGGGGAATCAACTATGGCTACACCTTC. The rearrangement links TRBV10-3 to TRBJ1-2; TRBD1 aligns across 7 bases. V lost 11 bases, J lost 2 bases, and 11 bases stayed unmatched. This CDR3 region has 14 residues. CDR1 and CDR2 from the germline V gene are ENHRY and SYGVKD.

In this sample, this clone turned up a few times. The rearrangement uses TRBV5-1 and TRBJ2-2, with a possible D match to TRBD2 (6 bases). This CDR3 comprises 15 residues. The germline V and J ends were trimmed by 4 bases and 3 bases, with 13 bases remaining between them. Germline CDR1 is SGHRS and CDR2 is YFSETQ. CDR3 sequence (DNA): TGCGCCAGCAGCCCCGGGGGATGGGACACCGGGGAGCTGTTTTTT. Translated, it gives CASSPGGWDTGELFF.

This chain links TRBV2 with TRBJ2-7, with 9 bases matching TRBD1. The CDR3 is 15 amino acids. The V and J ends lost 3 bases and 5 bases, in that order; junction bases with no gene match: 8. In germline, CDR1 is SNHLY, CDR2 FYNNEI. The CDR3 region is CASSDPRTGDDEQYF. CDR3 bases: TGTGCCAGCAGTGATCCGCGGACAGGGGATGACGAGCAGTACTTC.

Here the CDR3 DNA reads TGTGCCAGCCGCGGCCCAATGACAGGGTTGAATGAAAAACTGTTTTTT. Translating it yields CASRGPMTGLNEKLFF. This chain joins TRBV27 and TRBJ1-4; 7 positions agree with TRBD1. This CDR3 is 16 amino acids long. Germline CDR1 and CDR2: MNHEY and SMNVEV (reference sequence). V trimming: 8 bases; J trimming: 5 bases; junction bases outside the gene matches: 14.

This chain links TRBV4-3 with TRBJ2-3, with D hard to call. The V gene lost 0 bases and the J gene lost 3 bases, with 10 bases spanning the gap. Germline assignment: CDR1 LGHNA and CDR2 YSLEER. CDR3 length: 15 residues. In DNA form, the CDR3 reads TGCGCCAGCAGCCAAGATTTTTCCGTTACAGATACGCAGTATTTT. Translated, it gives CASSQDFSVTDTQYF.